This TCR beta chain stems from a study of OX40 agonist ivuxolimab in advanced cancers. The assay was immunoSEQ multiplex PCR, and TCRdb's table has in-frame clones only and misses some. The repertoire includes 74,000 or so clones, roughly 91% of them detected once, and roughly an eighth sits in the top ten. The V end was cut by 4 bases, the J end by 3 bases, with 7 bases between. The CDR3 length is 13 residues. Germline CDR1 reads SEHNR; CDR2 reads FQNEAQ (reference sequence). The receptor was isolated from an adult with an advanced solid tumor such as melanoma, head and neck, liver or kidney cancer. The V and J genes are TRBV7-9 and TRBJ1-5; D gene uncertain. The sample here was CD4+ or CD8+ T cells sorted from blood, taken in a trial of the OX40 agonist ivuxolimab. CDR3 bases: TGTGCCAGCAGCTCCGGACTCAATCAGCCCCAGCATTTT. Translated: CASSSGLNQPQHF. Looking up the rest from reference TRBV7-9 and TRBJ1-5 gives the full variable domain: DTGVSQNPRHKITKRGQNVTFRCDPISEHNRLYWYRQTLGQGPEFLTYFQNEAQLEKSRLLSDRFSAERPKGSFSTLEIQRTEQGDSAMYLCASSSGLNQPQHFGDGTRLSIL.